The 26 T cell receptor beta chains listed next were all sequenced from one sample in a study of vaccination effects on CD4 cells after COVID-19. The antigens these receptors bind are not known. Culture lasted about 10 days before CD4+ T cell isolation. All participants had two doses of either the BNT162b2 or mRNA-1273 vaccine. TCRdb's copy holds only in-frame clones and misses some; the assay was immunoSEQ multiplex PCR. The sample has tens of thousands of clones, 65% to 80% seen once; the top ten hold around 2.1%. Sequencing was performed on CD4+ T cells from PBMCs cultured without peptide, taken after COVID-19 vaccination. These receptor sequences come from a human donor who received a COVID-19 vaccine.

The J gene is TRBJ2-2, the V gene TRBV2, with D perhaps TRBD1 or TRBD2 (5 bases each). V was trimmed by 5 bases and J by 4 bases, leaving 11 bases between them. In germline, CDR1 is SNHLY, CDR2 FYNNEI. This CDR3 is 14 amino acids long. The CDR3 loop is CASSRGTGTGELFF. Written as DNA, the CDR3 is TGTGCCAGCAGTCGTGGGACGGGCACCGGGGAGCTGTTTTTT. The full variable domain, completed using reference TRBV2 and TRBJ2-2, is EPEVTQTPSHQVTQMGQEVILRCVPISNHLYFYWYRQILGQKVEFLVSFYNNEISEKSEIFDDQFSVERPDGSNFTLKIRSTKLEDSAMYFCASSRGTGTGELFFGEGSRLTVL.

The chain joins TRBV18 to TRBJ2-5; weak D call: TRBD1 (5 bases). Germline CDR1 is KGHSH and CDR2 is LQKENI. The V end was cut by 1 base, the J end by 2 bases, with 17 bases between. The CDR3 is 17 residues long. CDR3: CASSPLSGATGQETQYF. The CDR3 region has the DNA TGTGCCAGCTCACCACTGTCGGGCGCAACAGGTCAAGAGACCCAGTACTTC.

This chain links TRBV7-2 with TRBJ2-2; D gene uncertain. CDR1 and CDR2 from the germline V gene are SGHTA and FQGNSA. V lost 0 bases and J 5 bases, leaving 4 bases between the germline ends. The CDR3 covers 13 residues. The DNA of the CDR3 is TGTGCCAGCAGCTTAGCAGGGACCGGGGAGCTGTTTTTT. It is translated as CASSLAGTGELFF. Looking up the rest from reference TRBV7-2 and TRBJ2-2 gives the full variable domain: GAGVSQSPSNKVTEKGKDVELRCDPISGHTALYWYRQSLGQGLEFLIYFQGNSAPDKSGLPSDRFSAERTGGSVSTLTIQRTQQEDSAVYLCASSLAGTGELFFGEGSRLTVL.

This chain uses TRBV7-8 with TRBJ2-1; 8 bases map to TRBD1. CDR3 length: 17 amino acids. Per the germline V gene, CDR1 is SGHVS and CDR2 is FQNEAQ. V lost 2 bases, J lost 5 bases, and 11 bases stayed unmatched. The CDR3 reads CASSLPRQGMGDNEQFF. DNA of the CDR3: TGTGCCAGCAGCTTACCTAGACAGGGGATGGGTGACAATGAGCAGTTCTTC.

The rearrangement links TRBV5-1 to TRBJ2-3; a possible D gene is TRBD2 (5 bases). Germline V gene data show CDR1 as SGHRS and CDR2 as YFSETQ. V lost 4 bases to trimming and J lost 0 bases, with 15 bases between them. The CDR3 extends over 16 amino acids. CDR3 loop: CASSRRTGFSTDTQYF. In DNA form, the CDR3 reads TGCGCCAGCAGCCGTCGGACTGGATTTAGCACAGATACGCAGTATTTT.

This clone has only one observation. The chain recombines TRBV18 with TRBJ2-7; 9 nucleotides agree with TRBD1. This CDR3 is built from 14 residues. Germline V lookup: CDR1 KGHSH, CDR2 LQKENI. Losses at the gene ends were 5 bases for V and 6 bases for J; bases not matched to a gene: 8. The DNA for the CDR3 is TGTGCCAGCTCAACTCAGGGACAGGGAGGCGAGCAGTACGTC. Translated, it gives CASSTQGQGGEQYV.

The rearrangement links TRBV6-2 or TRBV6-3 to TRBJ2-5; D is possibly TRBD2 (6 bases). The CDR3 contains 15 residues. From germline, CDR1 is MNHEY and CDR2 SVGEGT. With 6 bases removed from V and 5 bases from J, the gap between germline ends came to 19 bases. The CDR3 coding sequence is TGTGCCAGCAGCTCCAGACTAGTGGAATTGGAGACCCAGTACTTC. It encodes CASSSRLVELETQYF.

The rearrangement uses TRBV30 and TRBJ2-5; TRBD2 agrees at 9 bases. The CDR3 consists of 13 residues. V was clipped by 4 bases and J by 4 bases; unmatched bases: 4. Germline V gene data show CDR1 as GTSNPN and CDR2 as SVGIG (reference sequence). Here the CDR3 reads CAWTSGVPETQYF. The CDR3 coding sequence is TGTGCCTGGACTAGCGGGGTCCCAGAGACCCAGTACTTC.

Here the CDR3 reads CASSYLRDRDRNSPLHF. In DNA, the CDR3 is TGTGCCAGCAGCTACCTCCGGGACAGGGATAGGAATTCACCCCTCCACTTT. The V and J genes are TRBV7-2 and TRBJ1-6, with 9 bases lining up with TRBD1. Germline CDR1 and CDR2: SGHTA and FQGNSA. This CDR3 region has 17 residues. The J segment lost 7 bases and the V segment lost 4 bases, leaving 11 bases of the junction unmatched.

V and J are TRBV5-1 and TRBJ2-3, with 9 bases identical to TRBD2. The V and J ends lost 4 bases and 8 bases, in that order; junction bases with no gene match: 11. Looked up from germline, CDR1 is SGHRS and CDR2 is YFSETQ. The CDR3 length is 15 residues. The CDR3, as DNA: TGCGCCAGCAGCCAGCGACTAGCGGTGGGGGGTACGCAGTATTTT. Its translation: CASSQRLAVGGTQYF. Based on the CDR3 plus reference TRBV5-1 and TRBJ2-3, the full variable domain is KAGVTQTPRYLIKTRGQQVTLSCSPISGHRSVSWYQQTPGQGLQFLFEYFSETQRNKGNFPGRFSGRQFSNSRSEMNVSTLELGDSALYLCASSQRLAVGGTQYFGPGTRLTVL.

This chain links TRBV4-2 with TRBJ1-5; no reliable D call. The V and J ends lost 0 bases and 3 bases respectively, with 3 bases between them. The CDR3 sequence is 13 residues long. Germline CDR1 is LGHNA and CDR2 is YNFKEQ. The DNA of the CDR3 is TGTGCCAGCAGCCAAGACTACAATCAGCCCCAGCATTTT. Its translation is CASSQDYNQPQHF.

This chain connects TRBV30 to TRBJ1-2, with 7 bases aligning to TRBD1. The CDR3 totals 15 residues. The trim removed 3 bases at V and 8 bases at J, leaving 15 bases unmatched. Germline assignment: CDR1 GTSNPN and CDR2 SVGIG (reference sequence). CDR3 bases: TGTGCCTGGAGCAATACAAACAGGGGAATAAGCGGCTACACCTTC. It is translated as CAWSNTNRGISGYTF.

CDR3 sequence reads: CASSESGASGGAKDTQYF. CDR3 in DNA: TGCGCCAGCAGTGAGTCGGGAGCCAGCGGGGGGGCGAAAGATACGCAGTATTTT. The chain employs TRBV10-1 and TRBJ2-3, with TRBD2 matching 10 bases. The CDR3 length is 18 residues. Germline lookup yields CDR1 WNHNN and CDR2 SYGVQD (reference sequence). V shed 0 bases, J shed 5 bases, and the junction held 11 bases outside the gene matches.

This clone was counted once. The chain is built from TRBV7-2 and TRBJ2-5; TRBD2 agrees at 7 bases. Germline loops: CDR1 SGHTA, CDR2 FQGNSA. V gave up 3 bases and J gave up 4 bases; unmatched junction bases: 2. The CDR3 length is 13 residues. The CDR3 nucleotides are TGTGCCAGCAGCTTGGGGGGGGGAGAGACCCAGTACTTC. Amino acids: CASSLGGGETQYF.

V is TRBV24-1 and J is TRBJ2-5; D perhaps matches TRBD1 (6 bases). Germline CDR1 is KGHDR and CDR2 is SFDVKD. This CDR3 spans 12 amino acids. V was cut by 9 bases and J by 1 base, with 8 bases left in between. CDR3 bases: TGTGCCACCCAGGGGATCCAAGAGACCCAGTACTTC. As protein: CATQGIQETQYF.

The rearrangement joins TRBV18 to TRBJ1-1; TRBD1 agrees at 9 bases. Germline-derived CDR1 and CDR2 are KGHSH and LQKENI. The CDR3 extends over 15 amino acids. Unmatched junction bases numbered 5, after V lost 3 bases and J lost 3 bases. The CDR3 DNA reads TGTGCCAGCTCACCTCCCGGGACAGGGTACACTGAAGCTTTCTTT. It encodes CASSPPGTGYTEAFF.

This rearrangement joins TRBV19 to TRBJ1-2; the D is unclear. V lost 6 bases and J 8 bases, leaving 13 bases between the germline ends. This CDR3 comprises 12 residues. CDR1 LNHDA and CDR2 SQIVND come from the germline V gene (reference sequence). The DNA of the CDR3 is TGTGCCAGTAGGATCAACCTCGGGGGCTACACCTTC. Amino acids: CASRINLGGYTF.

V is TRBV5-1 and J is TRBJ2-1, with 8 bases matching TRBD1. This CDR3 comprises 16 residues. Germline V lookup: CDR1 SGHRS, CDR2 YFSETQ. V lost 0 bases and J lost 4; bases outside the gene matches: 6. The chain's CDR3 is CASSLDGRGPYNEQFF. The CDR3 DNA sequence: TGCGCCAGCAGCTTGGATGGCAGGGGGCCTTACAATGAGCAGTTCTTC.

The V gene is TRBV5-1, the J gene TRBJ1-2; D may be TRBD1 (5 bases). Germline-derived CDR1 and CDR2 are SGHRS and YFSETQ. V lost 2 bases, J lost 4 bases, and 9 bases lay in between. There are 13 residues in the CDR3. Here the CDR3 reads CASSFSGIYGYTF. The DNA of the CDR3 is TGCGCCAGCAGCTTTTCAGGGATCTATGGCTACACCTTC.

This clone was observed a single time. The chain carries TRBV2 and TRBJ1-3, with D perhaps TRBD1 (5 bases). V was shortened by 4 bases and J by 0 bases, with 10 bases between the two germline ends. Germline-derived CDR1 and CDR2 are SNHLY and FYNNEI. CDR3 size: 15 residues. CDR3 nucleotides: TGTGCCAGCAGTGGGGGTGGGGGCTCTGGAAACACCATATATTTT. This translates into CASSGGGGSGNTIYF. Combining the CDR3 with reference TRBV2 and TRBJ1-3 gives the whole variable domain EPEVTQTPSHQVTQMGQEVILRCVPISNHLYFYWYRQILGQKVEFLVSFYNNEISEKSEIFDDQFSVERPDGSNFTLKIRSTKLEDSAMYFCASSGGGGSGNTIYFGEGSWLTVV.

This sequence joins TRBV5-5 and TRBJ1-1; D is ambiguous. The germline gives CDR1 SGHKS, CDR2 YYEKEE (reference sequence). Deletions cut 0 bases from V and 1 base from J, with 4 bases between. The CDR3 sequence is 13 residues long. DNA of the CDR3: TGTGCCAGCAGCTTGGATTGGAACACTGAAGCTTTCTTT. Translation gives CASSLDWNTEAFF.

The sample holds one count of this clone. The chain is built from TRBV6-6 and TRBJ1-2; TRBD1 aligns across 10 bases. The CDR3 loop spans 15 amino acids. Germline V gene data show CDR1 as MNHNY and CDR2 as SVGAGI (reference sequence). The V segment lost 3 bases and the J segment 4 bases; nucleotides outside the gene matches: 5. DNA for the CDR3: TGTGCCAGCAGTTATCGGACAGGGGGGATCTATGGCTACACCTTC. It yields the protein CASSYRTGGIYGYTF.

This clone was seen once. The gene calls are TRBV12-2 and TRBJ2-2. TRBV12-2 represents a pseudogene. This CDR3 has 17 residues. CDR3 residues: CASRLATWTANTGELFF. CDR3 coding DNA: TGTGCAAGTCGCTTAGCGACTTGGACGGCTAACACCGGGGAGCTGTTTTTT.

This chain connects TRBV4-1 to TRBJ2-2, with TRBD2 as a possible D gene (6 bases). Germline V gene sequence: CDR1 MGHRA, CDR2 YSYEKL. V was clipped by 2 bases and J by 7 bases, with 14 bases between them. The CDR3 has 15 residues. In DNA form, the CDR3 reads TGCGCCAGCAGCCAAAGATTTGGGGGGATCGGGGAGCTGTTTTTT. Its protein is CASSQRFGGIGELFF.

V and J are TRBV5-1 and TRBJ1-3; 7 bases map to TRBD1. The V segment lost 3 bases and the J segment 4 bases; nucleotides outside the gene matches: 7. The CDR3 totals 15 residues. Germline V gene sequence: CDR1 SGHRS, CDR2 YFSETQ. The chain's CDR3 is CASSSGPGGGNTIYF. CDR3 DNA: TGCGCCAGCAGCTCAGGGCCAGGGGGAGGAAACACCATATATTTT.

This rearrangement joins TRBV6-2 or TRBV6-3 to TRBJ2-4; the match to TRBD1 covers 9 bases. The CDR3 is 16 residues long. V lost 5 bases to trimming and J lost 7 bases; unmatched junction nucleotides: 12. CDR1 and CDR2 from the germline V gene are MNHEY and SVGEGT. CDR3 DNA sequence: TGTGCCAGCAGTAAAAATTCGGGACAGGGAGGGAACATTCAGTACTTC. Translation gives CASSKNSGQGGNIQYF.